The 16 T cell receptor beta chains in this list originate from one sample, sequenced in a study of T-cell reconstitution after alpha-beta-depleted transplantation in children. Unique molecular identifiers were incorporated when the TCRbeta library was constructed. Via MiXCR, TCRdb re-called the PCR reads, giving one row per CDR3 protein. The sample lists roughly 150,000 distinct CDR3 sequences; 11% were seen once. The starting material was PBMCs, obtained before TCRalphabeta/CD19-depleted stem cell transplant. These receptor sequences come from a boy aged 2-15 years with acute myeloid leukemia, due to receive a stem cell transplant.

In this sample, this clonotype turned up many times. The V call is TRBV2, the J call TRBJ2-1; 12 positions agree with TRBD2. CDR1 is SNHLY and CDR2 is FYNNEI in the germline V gene. The V and J ends lost 3 bases and 0 bases, in that order; junction bases with no gene match: 6. The CDR3 runs to 18 residues. In nucleotides, the CDR3 is TGTGCCAGCAGTGATCGGACTAGCGGGGTCCTCTCCTACAATGAGCAGTTCTTC. This translates into CASSDRTSGVLSYNEQFF.

This clonotype showed up many times. This rearrangement joins TRBV20-1 to TRBJ2-7; D call uncertain. The V gene's germline CDR1 is DFQATT and CDR2 SNEGSKA (reference sequence). The CDR3 contains 13 residues. Trimming shortened V by 0 bases and J by 3 bases, and 9 bases separated the two germline ends. CDR3 in amino acids: CSARDLSYYEQYF. In nucleotides, the CDR3 is TGCAGTGCTAGAGATCTGTCCTACTACGAGCAGTACTTC.

This clonotype was observed at least ten times. The chain couples TRBV2 to TRBJ1-5; no clear D. The CDR3 length is 13 residues. The V end was cut by 4 bases, the J end by 3 bases, with 7 bases between. Germline CDR1 and CDR2: SNHLY and FYNNEI. CDR3 sequence: CASSGEFNQPQHF. The CDR3 DNA follows: TGTGCCAGCAGTGGTGAATTCAATCAGCCCCAGCATTTT.

This clonotype has at least ten counts. The chain employs TRBV7-2 and TRBJ2-2, with 7 bases matching TRBD2. Looked up from germline, CDR1 is SGHTA and CDR2 is FQGNSA. Trimming at V came to 1 base and at J to 3 bases, leaving 8 bases not matched to a gene. The length of the CDR3 is 17 residues. The CDR3 DNA reads as TGTGCCAGCAGCTTAGAGCTTAGCGGGTCTTACACCGGGGAGCTGTTTTTT. Protein sequence: CASSLELSGSYTGELFF.

In its sample, this clonotype was seen many times. The CDR3 spells CASRSLIAENYNEQFF. Here the CDR3 DNA reads TGTGCCAGCAGGTCCCTTATAGCGGAGAACTACAATGAGCAGTTCTTC. The rearrangement links TRBV12-3 or TRBV12-4 to TRBJ2-1; D is possibly TRBD2 (6 bases). V was clipped by 6 bases and J by 3 bases, with 18 bases between them. There are 16 residues in the CDR3.

This clonotype was counted many times. The J gene is TRBJ2-3, the V gene TRBV6-5; TRBD1 agrees at 8 bases. The J segment lost 8 bases and the V segment lost 2 bases, leaving 6 bases of the junction unmatched. The length of the CDR3 is 14 residues. Germline V gene data show CDR1 as MNHEY and CDR2 as SVGAGI. Written as DNA, the CDR3 is TGTGCCAGCAGTTACCAGGGGGCCAAGGGTACGCAGTATTTT. Translated: CASSYQGAKGTQYF.

This clonotype has a count of ten or more. The V call is TRBV28, the J call TRBJ2-7; TRBD2 matches at 11 bases. The trim removed 9 bases at V and 6 bases at J, leaving 10 bases unmatched. Germline CDR1 is MDHEN and CDR2 is SYDVKM. This CDR3 is 14 amino acids long. The CDR3 spells CASTTSGSNLEQYF. CDR3 coding DNA: TGTGCCAGTACAACTAGCGGGAGTAACCTCGAGCAGTACTTC.

This clonotype has a count of ten or more. This chain links TRBV27 with TRBJ1-1, with no clear D. Germline assignment: CDR1 MNHEY and CDR2 SMNVEV (reference sequence). V dropped 7 bases and J dropped 11 bases, with 20 bases sitting between them. The CDR3 extends over 13 amino acids. The CDR3 nucleotides read TGTGCCAGCACCTCAAAGGGCGGTCGTCCGGCTTTCTTT. Residues: CASTSKGGRPAFF.

This clonotype was picked up many times. The chain joins TRBV5-1 to TRBJ1-2; TRBD1 matches 9 bases. CDR3 length: 14 residues. CDR1 and CDR2 (germline): SGHRS, YFSETQ. The ends lost 5 bases at V and 2 bases at J; junction bases unmatched: 4. The CDR3 DNA follows: TGCGCCAGCAGAGTCGGACAGGGGAACTATGGCTACACCTTC. It codes for CASRVGQGNYGYTF.

This clonotype was seen repeatedly, ten times or more. The chain carries TRBV7-8 and TRBJ1-2; D unresolved. V dropped 3 bases and J dropped 4 bases, with 9 bases sitting between them. Germline CDR1 and CDR2: SGHVS and FQNEAQ. The CDR3 runs 13 residues. CDR3: CASSFTGFYGYTF. CDR3 bases: TGTGCCAGCAGCTTCACGGGCTTCTATGGCTACACCTTC. Variable domain in full (rest from reference TRBV7-8 and TRBJ1-2): GAGVSQSPRYKVAKRGQDVALRCDPISGHVSLFWYQQALGQGPEFLTYFQNEAQLDKSGLPSDRFFAERPEGSVSTLKIQRTQQEDSAVYLCASSFTGFYGYTFGSGTRLTVV.

This clonotype was picked up many times. This chain joins TRBV5-1 and TRBJ2-7; D might be TRBD1 (6 bases). V was trimmed by 4 bases and J by 4 bases, leaving 15 bases between them. This CDR3 is 14 amino acids long. The V gene's germline CDR1 is SGHRS and CDR2 YFSETQ. The DNA for the CDR3 is TGCGCCAGCAGCATATCCGGGACACCATACGAGCAGTACTTC. It codes for CASSISGTPYEQYF.

This clonotype was recorded many times. V is TRBV2 and J is TRBJ1-2; tentatively, D is TRBD1 (6 bases). The germline V and J ends were trimmed by 8 bases and 7 bases, with 14 bases remaining between them. The CDR3 has 12 amino acids. Germline CDR1 is SNHLY and CDR2 is FYNNEI. CDR3 residues: CASWEGGSGYTF. DNA of the CDR3: TGTGCCAGCTGGGAGGGGGGGTCTGGCTACACCTTC.

This clonotype appeared many times. The rearrangement joins TRBV7-9 to TRBJ1-2, with 7 bases fitting TRBD1. The germline V gene has CDR1 SEHNR and CDR2 FQNEAQ (reference sequence). The junction had 5 bases not matched to a gene; V was cut back by 5 bases and J by 5 bases. The CDR3 is made up of 13 amino acids. In DNA, the CDR3 is TGTGCCAGCAGCCCCGGGACAGCTTATGGCTACACCTTC. Translated, it gives CASSPGTAYGYTF.

This clonotype was seen many times. The V gene is TRBV7-2, the J gene TRBJ2-4, with 12 bases identical to TRBD2. The V and J ends lost 3 bases and 8 bases, in that order; junction bases with no gene match: 5. CDR3 length equals 15 residues. Germline values: CDR1 SGHTA, CDR2 FQGNSA. CDR3 coding DNA: TGTGCCAGCAGCTTCCGGACTAGCGGGAAGGACATTCAGTACTTC. Translating gives CASSFRTSGKDIQYF.

This clonotype was counted only a few times. The chain joins TRBV5-1 to TRBJ2-7, with a weak D call TRBD2 (5 bases). Germline V lookup: CDR1 SGHRS, CDR2 YFSETQ. This CDR3 is built from 15 residues. The V end was cut by 1 base, the J end by 3 bases, with 14 bases between. In DNA form, the CDR3 reads TGCGCCAGCAGCTTGTATCTTAGCGAGAACTACGAGCAGTACTTC. It codes for CASSLYLSENYEQYF.

The rearrangement links TRBV7-6 to TRBJ2-2; 15 bases map to TRBD2. Germline CDR1 reads SGHVS; CDR2 reads FNYEAQ. This CDR3 comprises 17 residues. After removal of 4 bases from V and 4 bases from J, the junction contained 4 bases not matched to a gene. CDR3: CASSWTSGRASTGELFF. CDR3 DNA: TGTGCCAGCAGCTGGACTAGCGGGAGGGCAAGCACCGGGGAGCTGTTTTTT.